This is a list of T cell receptor beta chains from one sample in a study of blood T cells in healthy people across ages. TCRdb used MiXCR to reprocess the 5' RACE reads, holding one entry per CDR3 protein. The sample lists 650,000 to 800,000 distinct CDR3 sequences, around two fifths occurring once. Sequencing was performed on blood. These receptors were taken from a man between 60 and 70 years old in good health. The CDR3 runs from the conserved cysteine through the conserved F or W. D genes are given only for firm matches. Size is omitted from some rows. Given values are once, few, many or a class for expanded clones.

J,V,D,size,DNA,CDR3
TRBJ1-1,TRBV6-2/TRBV6-3,NA,NA,TGTGCCAGCGGTTTAAGTGAAGCTTTCTTT,CASGLSEAFF
TRBJ2-2,TRBV24-1,NA,many,TGTGCCACCAGTGATCCCCGAGGCGGGGAGCTGTTTTTT,CATSDPRGGELFF
TRBJ1-6,TRBV6-5,NA,few,TGTGCCAGCAGCCAGACTCGGTCACCCCTCCACTTT,CASSQTRSPLHF
TRBJ2-2,TRBV7-2,TRBD2,NA,TGTGCCAGCAGCTTCAGGGAGGGCGGGGAGCTGTTTTTT,CASSFREGGELFF
TRBJ1-5,TRBV18,TRBD1,NA,TGTGCCAGCTCAGCACAGGGGGCGGAACAGCCCCAGCATTTT,CASSAQGAEQPQHF
TRBJ2-7,TRBV2,NA,NA,TGTGCCAGCAGAGACGCGGGACACTTCTCCTACGAGCAGTACTTC,CASRDAGHFSYEQYF
TRBJ1-6,TRBV19,NA,NA,TGTGCCAGTAGTATTAAGAATTCACCCCTCCACTTT,CASSIKNSPLHF
TRBJ1-3,TRBV7-2,NA,NA,TGTGCCAGCAGCTTAGGGGGACCTGGAAACACCATATATTTT,CASSLGGPGNTIYF
TRBJ2-1,TRBV7-2,NA,NA,TGTGCCAGCAGCGTAGGAACCAGTGACGGCGAGCAGTTCTTC,CASSVGTSDGEQFF
TRBJ2-7,TRBV6-5,NA,few,TGTGCCAGCAGGCGCGAGTTGACCCACGAGCAGTACTTC,CASRRELTHEQYF
TRBJ2-5,TRBV5-5,NA,NA,TGTGCCAGCAGCTTGGAACGGACTAAACAAGAGACCCAGTACTTC,CASSLERTKQETQYF
TRBJ2-3,TRBV20-1,NA,NA,TGCAGTGCTAGAGACAGGGGGGATCCCCAGTATTTT,CSARDRGDPQYF
TRBJ2-7,TRBV5-1,NA,many,TGCGCCAGCAGCTTAGAGACTGCTCCCTACGAGCAGTACTTC,CASSLETAPYEQYF
TRBJ2-7,TRBV7-2,NA,NA,TGTGCCAGCAGCTTAAGTCTCCGAAACTACGAGCAGTACTTC,CASSLSLRNYEQYF
TRBJ2-7,TRBV5-5,NA,few,TGTGCCAGCAGCCGGCAGGGGATGTACGAGCAGTACTTC,CASSRQGMYEQYF
TRBJ2-6,TRBV20-1,TRBD1,NA,TGCAGTGCTAGCCCCAACGGACAGGACGGCTCTGGGGCCAACGTCCCGACTTTC,CSASPNGQDGSGANVPTF
TRBJ2-1,TRBV20-1,TRBD2,NA,TGCAGTGCTAGAGATCCAACTAGCGGCTCCAGGACCCAGTTCTTC,CSARDPTSGSRTQFF
TRBJ2-1,TRBV29-1,NA,NA,TGCAGCGCCCGCAGGGGGGGCACCTACAATGGGCAGTTCTTC,CSARRGGTYNGQFF
TRBJ2-7,TRBV7-9,NA,NA,TGTGCCAGCAGCTTAATGACACCTTTCCCCTACGAGCAGTACTTC,CASSLMTPFPYEQYF
TRBJ2-7,TRBV6-2/TRBV6-3,TRBD2,NA,TGTGCCAGCAGCCCTAGCGGGGCGAGCTCCTACAATGAGCAGTACTTC,CASSPSGASSYNEQYF
TRBJ1-2,TRBV7-6,NA,many,TGTGCCAGCAGCTTAGGGGTTGGTGGGGATGGCTACACCTTC,CASSLGVGGDGYTF
TRBJ2-1,TRBV5-1,TRBD2,few,TGCGCCAGCAGCACTAGCGGTTACAATGAGCAGTTCTTC,CASSTSGYNEQFF
TRBJ2-3,TRBV12-3/TRBV12-4,NA,NA,TGTGCCAGCAGCTTTAGAAGGGGTCCCACAGATACGCAGTATTTT,CASSFRRGPTDTQYF
TRBJ1-2,TRBV10-3,NA,NA,TGTGCCATCAGTGAAGGGGGGCGGACAGTCTCCTATGGCTACACCTTC,CAISEGGRTVSYGYTF
TRBJ2-3,TRBV6-6,TRBD2,many,TGTGCCAGCAGTAACTCGGGACTAGCGAGTCGGGCAGATACGCAGTATTTT,CASSNSGLASRADTQYF
TRBJ2-7,TRBV20-1,NA,few,TGCAGTGCTAGAGATCCTGGCCGGCCAAAGGGCGAGCAGTACTTC,CSARDPGRPKGEQYF
TRBJ1-5,TRBV4-3,NA,NA,TGCGCCAGCAGCCAAGAAGGCAGGCCCCAGCATTTT,CASSQEGRPQHF
TRBJ2-5,TRBV18,NA,NA,TGTGCCAGCTCACCACCGAAAGAGACCCAGTACTTC,CASSPPKETQYF
TRBJ1-5,TRBV6-2/TRBV6-3,NA,few,TGTGCCAGCAGATCTGACCTGAGGGGGATTGCTCAGCCCCAGCATTTT,CASRSDLRGIAQPQHF
TRBJ2-5,TRBV2,NA,NA,TGTGCCAGCAGTGCCGACAGGCTTATATACAATGAGCAGTACTTC,CASSADRLIYNEQYF
TRBJ2-1,TRBV3-1,NA,few,TGTGCCAGCAGCCAAGACTTGTCAGGAACCTACAATGAGCAGTTCTTC,CASSQDLSGTYNEQFF
TRBJ2-3,TRBV6-2/TRBV6-3,TRBD2,NA,TGTGCCAGCAGTTCGTACCTTTCTCAAGCGGGGGAGTTCACAGATACGCAGTATTTT,CASSSYLSQAGEFTDTQYF
TRBJ2-7,TRBV7-9,NA,NA,TGTGCCAGCAGCATAACAGATTCCGAGCAGTACTTC,CASSITDSEQYF
TRBJ1-6,TRBV7-2,NA,few,TGTGCCAGCAGCTCAACACAGGGACTACCCCTCCACTTT,CASSSTQGLPLHF
TRBJ2-7,TRBV28,NA,few,TGTGCCAGCATGCCTCAGGACAGCCACTACGAGCAGTACTTC,CASMPQDSHYEQYF
TRBJ1-2,TRBV3-1,NA,NA,TGTGCCAGCAGCCAAAGGGGGGGCAGGGGCTATGGCTACACCTTC,CASSQRGGRGYGYTF
TRBJ1-6,TRBV4-3,TRBD1,few,TGCGCCAGCAGCCAAGACTACTCTAGGACAGGTTCACCCCTCCACTTT,CASSQDYSRTGSPLHF
TRBJ2-7,TRBV11-3,TRBD2,NA,TGTGCCAGCAGGGGAGCGGGGACTTCCTACGAGCAGTACTTC,CASRGAGTSYEQYF
TRBJ1-4,TRBV12-3/TRBV12-4,TRBD1,NA,TGTGCCAGCAGAATTTCCGGGACAGTTAATGAAAAACTGTTTTTT,CASRISGTVNEKLFF
TRBJ1-2,TRBV7-8,NA,NA,TGTGCCAGCAGCTTACTGTTCTCTGGTGGCTACACCTTC,CASSLLFSGGYTF
TRBJ1-4,TRBV3-1,NA,NA,TGTGCCTGCAGTCAAGAAACCCCAGGAGGCGATGAAAAACTGTTTTTT,CACSQETPGGDEKLFF
TRBJ1-2,TRBV4-3,NA,few,TGCGCCAGCAGCCAAGTGGCCGGGCGCGGCTACACCTTC,CASSQVAGRGYTF
TRBJ2-5,TRBV5-1,NA,NA,TGCGCCAGCAGCTTGGAAATGACTGCCCCTTACAATGAGCAGTACTTC,CASSLEMTAPYNEQYF
TRBJ2-3,TRBV12-3/TRBV12-4,NA,NA,TGTGCCAGCACCTCATTGGGCAGGAGTACAGATACGCAGTATTTT,CASTSLGRSTDTQYF
TRBJ2-3,TRBV28,NA,few,TGTGCCAGCACCCAGACCAGGTCAGATACGCAGTATTTT,CASTQTRSDTQYF
TRBJ2-2,TRBV7-2,TRBD2,once,TGTGCCAGCAGCCGCGTAGCGGGGGGTGGATCCGGGGAGCTGTTTTTT,CASSRVAGGGSGELFF
TRBJ2-1,TRBV25-1,NA,NA,TGTGCCAGCAGCAGACAAACAATGAGGCAGTTCTTC,CASSRQTMRQFF
TRBJ1-4,TRBV4-3,NA,few,TGCGCCAGCAGCCAAGTTGGATTCGCTAATGAAAAACTGTTTTTT,CASSQVGFANEKLFF
TRBJ1-1,TRBV4-3,TRBD1,NA,TGCGCCAGCAGCCTACAGGGGGGTATAGCTTTCTTT,CASSLQGGIAFF
TRBJ1-1,TRBV7-8,TRBD1,NA,TGTGCCAGCAGCTCGGTAGAGACAGGGTACACTGAAGCTTTCTTT,CASSSVETGYTEAFF
TRBJ2-6,TRBV7-9,NA,NA,TGTGCCAGCAGCTTTTACCGGGGAACCCTCCTGGGGGCCAACGTCCTGACTTTC,CASSFYRGTLLGANVLTF
TRBJ2-7,TRBV11-1,TRBD2,NA,TGTGCCAGCAGCTTAGCGCGGGGGGCATCCTACGAGCAGTACTTC,CASSLARGASYEQYF
TRBJ2-1,TRBV11-3,NA,NA,TGTGCCAGCAGCTTAGGAAGGCAAAAGTACAATGAGCAGTTCTTC,CASSLGRQKYNEQFF
TRBJ2-6,TRBV2,NA,NA,TGTGCCAGCAGTGATTTCTCCCAGACTGGGGCCAACGTCCTGACTTTC,CASSDFSQTGANVLTF
TRBJ2-2,TRBV12-3/TRBV12-4,NA,NA,TGTGCCAGCAGTTCATTAAACGGGGAGCTGTTTTTT,CASSSLNGELFF